These 18 T cell receptor beta chains were sequenced from one sample in a study of circulating and synovial CD4+ cells in juvenile arthritis. Sequencing was performed with immunoSEQ multiplex PCR; in TCRdb, only in-frame clones are kept and a portion is missing. The sample records approximately 35,000 clones, around 96% being singletons. The sequenced material came from CD4+ T cells from blood. These receptor sequences come from a human donor with juvenile idiopathic arthritis.

V usage is TRBV7-3 and J usage is TRBJ2-3, with D possibly TRBD1 on 5 matching bases. Trimming left V 7 bases short and J 0 bases short, with 14 bases between. Per the germline V gene, CDR1 is SGHTA and CDR2 is FQGTGA. There are 15 residues in the CDR3. Here the CDR3 DNA reads TGTGCCAGCAACCCCCTTTGGACAAGCACAGATACGCAGTATTTT. Residues: CASNPLWTSTDTQYF.

In nucleotides, the CDR3 is TGTGCCAGCAGCTACCAAGGGGGACAGGTCTACTACGAGCAGTACTTC. Amino acid sequence: CASSYQGGQVYYEQYF. This chain uses TRBV7-2 with TRBJ2-7; 8 bases are shared with TRBD1. Looked up from germline, CDR1 is SGHTA and CDR2 is FQGNSA. The length of the CDR3 is 16 residues. V lost 4 bases to trimming and J lost 3 bases; unmatched junction nucleotides: 11.

The gene calls are TRBV5-8 and TRBJ2-5, with 7 bases that match TRBD1. The J segment lost 3 bases and the V segment lost 0 bases, leaving 8 bases of the junction unmatched. The CDR3 has 16 amino acids. The germline gives CDR1 SGHTS, CDR2 YDEGEE. The CDR3 region is CASSLELTGSEETQYF. The CDR3 nucleotides read TGTGCCAGCAGCTTGGAATTGACAGGGTCGGAAGAGACCCAGTACTTC.

The chain combines TRBV11-2 with TRBJ1-2; TRBD1 aligns across 9 bases. Germline V gene lookup returns CDR1 SGHAT and CDR2 FQNNGV. The CDR3 contains 15 residues. V gave up 5 bases and J gave up 3 bases; unmatched junction bases: 7. CDR3: CASSTGTGWDYGYTF. The CDR3 nucleotides read TGTGCCAGCAGCACCGGGACAGGGTGGGACTATGGCTACACCTTC.

The V and J genes are TRBV13 and TRBJ2-1, with a tentative D call TRBD2 (5 bases). The CDR3 loop spans 14 amino acids. The V end was cut by 1 base, the J end by 1 base, with 5 bases between. From germline, CDR1 is PRHDT and CDR2 FYEKMQ (reference sequence). The CDR3 sequence is CASSLAGSYNEQFF. The CDR3 DNA is TGTGCCAGCAGCTTAGCGGGGTCCTACAATGAGCAGTTCTTC.

As concerns this clone: The junction departs from the called germline gene at one end, perhaps through a read error. The chain couples TRBV25-1 to TRBJ1-4, with a weak D call TRBD1 (5 bases). The CDR3 is 15 residues long. Germline CDR1 is MGHDK and CDR2 is SYGVNS. CDR3 coding DNA: TGTGCCAGCCGTGACCTGGGGGACTTCGATGAAAAACTGTTTTTT. Translating it yields CASRDLGDFDEKLFF.

The chain is built from TRBV28 and TRBJ2-1, with 7 bases that match TRBD2. There are 15 residues in the CDR3. With V trimmed by 7 bases and J by 3 bases, 9 bases remained unmatched. Germline V gene sequence: CDR1 MDHEN, CDR2 SYDVKM. The CDR3 reads CASNAAGRVYNEQFF. The DNA of the CDR3 is TGTGCCAGCAATGCGGCGGGGAGGGTCTACAATGAGCAGTTCTTC.

The chain couples TRBV4-3 to TRBJ2-2; 13 nucleotides align to TRBD2. V lost 5 bases and J lost 6; bases outside the gene matches: 6. This CDR3 is 16 amino acids long. CDR1 is LGHNA, CDR2 YSLEER, per germline. CDR3 protein: CASSELAGGFPGELFF. The CDR3 coding sequence is TGCGCCAGCAGCGAACTAGCGGGAGGGTTCCCCGGGGAGCTGTTTTTT.

The chain uses TRBV29-1 and TRBJ1-5; 7 bases fit TRBD1. The V gene end was trimmed by 4 bases and the J gene end by 6 bases; junction bases not matched to a gene: 6. The CDR3 length is 13 residues. CDR1 and CDR2 from the germline V gene are SQVTM and ANQGSEA. CDR3 amino acids: CSVGQGRGQPQHF. CDR3 coding DNA: TGCAGCGTTGGACAGGGACGGGGTCAGCCCCAGCATTTT. Full variable domain (remainder filled in from reference TRBV29-1 and TRBJ1-5): SAVISQKPSRDICQRGTSLTIQCQVDSQVTMMFWYRQQPGQSLTLIATANQGSEATYESGFVIDKFPISRPNLTFSTLTVSNMSPEDSSIYLCSVGQGRGQPQHFGDGTRLSIL.

The count of this clone is one. The chain has TRBV10-3 and TRBJ1-2, with TRBD1 identical over 7 bases. CDR1 is ENHRY, CDR2 SYGVKD, per germline. The V gene end was trimmed by 3 bases and the J gene end by 6 bases; junction bases not matched to a gene: 7. CDR3 length equals 14 residues. CDR3: CAISEDRVADGYTF. The CDR3 DNA follows: TGTGCCATCAGTGAAGACAGGGTAGCTGATGGCTACACCTTC.

CDR3 DNA sequence: TGTGCCAGCAGCGGAACAGGGGGTATGGGGGAAAAACTGTTTTTT. Translation: CASSGTGGMGEKLFF. The V and J genes are TRBV13 and TRBJ1-4, with 8 bases matching TRBD1. Germline loops: CDR1 PRHDT, CDR2 FYEKMQ (reference sequence). The J segment lost 8 bases and the V segment lost 5 bases, leaving 10 bases of the junction unmatched. This CDR3 is 15 amino acids long.

This chain links TRBV28 with TRBJ1-5; TRBD1 agrees at 7 bases. The CDR3 is 15 amino acids. After removal of 3 bases from V and 3 bases from J, the junction contained 5 bases not matched to a gene. Germline CDR1 is MDHEN and CDR2 is SYDVKM. DNA for the CDR3: TGTGCCAGCAGTTTCCGGGACAGACTCAATCAGCCCCAGCATTTT. Amino acid sequence: CASSFRDRLNQPQHF.

This chain uses TRBV9 with TRBJ1-2, with D possibly matching TRBD1 (5 bases). This CDR3 has 15 amino acids. CDR1 is SGDLS and CDR2 is YYNGEE in the germline V gene. The V end lost 2 bases, the J end lost 4 bases, and 15 bases lay between the germline ends. The CDR3 bases are TGTGCCAGCAGCGTTCAGGTGGGGGGAACCTATGGCTACACCTTC. Its translation: CASSVQVGGTYGYTF.

This chain connects TRBV7-2 to TRBJ2-7; 9 bases are a match to TRBD2. CDR1 and CDR2 from the germline V gene are SGHTA and FQGNSA. The CDR3 covers 16 residues. V shed 2 bases, J shed 2 bases, and the junction held 7 bases outside the gene matches. CDR3 nucleotide sequence: TGTGCCAGCAGCTTATGGACCGCGGGAGGGCCCTACGAGCAGTACTTC. This translates into CASSLWTAGGPYEQYF.

The V gene is TRBV7-9, the J gene TRBJ2-3, with D possibly matching TRBD1 (6 bases). Trimming cost V 3 bases and J 5 bases, with 12 bases left between them. The V gene's germline CDR1 is SEHNR and CDR2 FQNEAQ (reference sequence). The length of the CDR3 is 14 residues. The CDR3 nucleotides are TGTGCCAGCAGCTTCGGACAGTCCGGAGATACGCAGTATTTT. Translation: CASSFGQSGDTQYF.

This chain joins TRBV30 and TRBJ2-7; possible D gene TRBD1, 6 bases. Germline V gene lookup returns CDR1 GTSNPN and CDR2 SVGIG (reference sequence). The CDR3 is made up of 16 amino acids. Trimming took off 0 bases at V and 2 bases at J, with 17 bases between the two ends. CDR3 nucleotide sequence: TGTGCCTGGAGTGTTGGTGGCACAGGGCCACCCTACGAGCAGTACTTC. It translates to CAWSVGGTGPPYEQYF.

The chain combines TRBV7-9 with TRBJ2-5, with 8 positions matching TRBD2. Germline V gene data show CDR1 as SEHNR and CDR2 as FQNEAQ (reference sequence). The CDR3 sequence is 16 residues long. V was clipped by 7 bases and J by 4 bases; unmatched bases: 14. In DNA form, the CDR3 reads TGTGCCAGCACCCCGACCTTCCCCGGGGGGGGAGAGACCCAGTACTTC. Amino acid sequence: CASTPTFPGGGETQYF.

The V and J genes are TRBV7-2 and TRBJ1-2, with a tentative D call TRBD1 (6 bases). From germline, CDR1 is SGHTA and CDR2 FQGNSA. The CDR3 runs to 16 residues. Between the trimmed V and J ends, which lost 1 base and 8 bases, there was a span of 20 bases. The CDR3 loop reads CASSLVFPNRDGGYTF. CDR3 sequence (DNA): TGTGCCAGCAGCTTAGTTTTCCCGAACAGGGATGGAGGCTACACCTTC.